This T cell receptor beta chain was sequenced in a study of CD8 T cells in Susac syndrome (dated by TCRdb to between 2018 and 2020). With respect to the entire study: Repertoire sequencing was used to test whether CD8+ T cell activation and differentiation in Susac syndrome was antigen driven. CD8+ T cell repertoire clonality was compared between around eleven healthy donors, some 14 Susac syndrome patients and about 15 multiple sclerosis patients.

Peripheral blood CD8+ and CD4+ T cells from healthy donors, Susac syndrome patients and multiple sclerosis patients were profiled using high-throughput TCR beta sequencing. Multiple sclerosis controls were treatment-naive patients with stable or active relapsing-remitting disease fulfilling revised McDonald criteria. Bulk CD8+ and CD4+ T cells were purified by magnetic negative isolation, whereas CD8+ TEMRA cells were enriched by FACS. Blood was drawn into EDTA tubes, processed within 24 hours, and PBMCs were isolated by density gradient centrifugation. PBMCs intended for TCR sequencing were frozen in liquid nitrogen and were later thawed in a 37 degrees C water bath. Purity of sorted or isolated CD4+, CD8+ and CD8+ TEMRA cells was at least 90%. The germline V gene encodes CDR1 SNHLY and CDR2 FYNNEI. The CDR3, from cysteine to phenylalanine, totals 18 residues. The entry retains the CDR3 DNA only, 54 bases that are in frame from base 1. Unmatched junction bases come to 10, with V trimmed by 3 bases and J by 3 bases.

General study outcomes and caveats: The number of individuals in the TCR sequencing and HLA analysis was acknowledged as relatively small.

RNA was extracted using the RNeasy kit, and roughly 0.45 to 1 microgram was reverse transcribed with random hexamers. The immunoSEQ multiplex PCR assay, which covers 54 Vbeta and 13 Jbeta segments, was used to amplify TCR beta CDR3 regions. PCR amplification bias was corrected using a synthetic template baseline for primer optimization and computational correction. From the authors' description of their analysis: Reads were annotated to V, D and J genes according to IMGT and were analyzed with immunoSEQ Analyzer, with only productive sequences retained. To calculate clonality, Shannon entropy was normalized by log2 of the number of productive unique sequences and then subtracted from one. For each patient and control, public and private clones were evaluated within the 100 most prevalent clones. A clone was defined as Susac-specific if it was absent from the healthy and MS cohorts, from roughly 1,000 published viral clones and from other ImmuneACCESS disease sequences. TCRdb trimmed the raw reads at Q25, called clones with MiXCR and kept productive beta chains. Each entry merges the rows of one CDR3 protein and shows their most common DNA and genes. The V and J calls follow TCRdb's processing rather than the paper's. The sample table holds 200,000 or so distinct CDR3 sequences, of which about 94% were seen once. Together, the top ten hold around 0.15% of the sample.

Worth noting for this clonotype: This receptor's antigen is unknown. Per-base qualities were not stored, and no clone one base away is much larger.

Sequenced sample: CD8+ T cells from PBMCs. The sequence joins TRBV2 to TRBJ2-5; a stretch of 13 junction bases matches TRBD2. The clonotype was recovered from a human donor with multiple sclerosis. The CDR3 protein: CASSEVGTSGVTEETQYF. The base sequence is TGTGCCAGCAGTGAGGTCGGGACTAGCGGGGTTACGGAAGAGACCCAGTACTTC.